The 29 T cell receptor beta chains below all came from one sample that was sequenced in a study of blood T cell repertoires in COVID-19. Sequencing was performed with immunoSEQ multiplex PCR; in TCRdb, only in-frame clones are kept and a portion is missing. The repertoire consists of roughly 83,000 clones, with about 84% occurring once and the leading ten covering around 7.8%. Material for sequencing was peripheral blood. The receptors shown here come from a man aged 45-65 years with active COVID-19.

The CDR3 region is CASSTRDSNNSPLHF. The CDR3 DNA is TGTGCCAGTAGTACGAGGGACAGCAACAATTCACCCCTCCACTTT. This rearrangement joins TRBV19 to TRBJ1-6; the match to TRBD1 covers 7 bases. The CDR3 is 15 amino acids. J gave up 7 bases and V 4 bases, and 7 bases lay outside the gene matches. Germline V gene lookup returns CDR1 LNHDA and CDR2 SQIVND (reference sequence). Full variable domain (outside the CDR3, taken from reference TRBV19 and TRBJ1-6): DGGITQSPKYLFRKEGQNVTLSCEQNLNHDAMYWYRQDPGQGLRLIYYSQIVNDFQKGDIAEGYSVSREKKESFPLTVTSAQKNPTAFYLCASSTRDSNNSPLHFGNGTRLTVT.

The J gene is TRBJ1-1, the V gene TRBV5-1; D not certain. Germline CDR1 and CDR2: SGHRS and YFSETQ. Trimming removed 2 bases from V and 3 bases from J, with 11 bases in between. The CDR3 length is 14 residues. The CDR3 DNA sequence: TGCGCCAGCAGCTTCTCTATGTCCTACACTGAAGCTTTCTTT. It encodes CASSFSMSYTEAFF.

The V gene is TRBV6-5, the J gene TRBJ2-1, with TRBD1 matching 7 bases. After removal of 8 bases from V and 7 bases from J, the junction contained 11 bases not matched to a gene. The CDR3 is 14 amino acids. CDR1 is MNHEY and CDR2 is SVGAGI in the germline V gene. The CDR3 here is CASSKTGLENEQFF. In DNA, the CDR3 is TGTGCCAGCTCTAAGACAGGGTTGGAGAATGAGCAGTTCTTC.

V is TRBV7-2 and J is TRBJ2-7; TRBD1 matches 7 bases. Trimming at V came to 3 bases and at J to 0 bases, leaving 5 bases not matched to a gene. The CDR3 loop spans 15 amino acids. Germline CDR1 and CDR2: SGHTA and FQGNSA. The CDR3 region has the DNA TGTGCCAGCAGCTTCGGACAGGTACTCTCCTACGAGCAGTACTTC. Amino acids: CASSFGQVLSYEQYF.

This chain uses TRBV5-4 with TRBJ2-7; tentatively, D is TRBD1 (5 bases). Germline V gene lookup returns CDR1 SGHNT and CDR2 YYREEE (reference sequence). V was clipped by 0 bases and J by 2 bases, with 12 bases between them. The CDR3 totals 15 residues. CDR3 nucleotides: TGTGCCAGCAGCTTGGTAGGAGACAGAGCCTACGAGCAGTACTTC. Translated: CASSLVGDRAYEQYF.

The chain joins TRBV5-1 to TRBJ2-7; 8 bases fit TRBD1. The CDR3 runs 15 residues. Per the germline V gene, CDR1 is SGHRS and CDR2 is YFSETQ. J was trimmed by 2 bases and V by 2 bases; bases with no gene match: 6. The CDR3 here is CASSLGQGVTYEQYF. CDR3 coding DNA: TGCGCCAGCAGCTTAGGACAGGGCGTAACCTACGAGCAGTACTTC.

The V gene is TRBV5-4, the J gene TRBJ1-4, with 9 nucleotides matching TRBD1. Losses at the gene ends were 4 bases for V and 5 bases for J; bases not matched to a gene: 9. The CDR3 has 16 residues. The germline V gene has CDR1 SGHNT and CDR2 YYREEE (reference sequence). This chain's CDR3 is CASSPPPGQGNEKLFF. The CDR3 DNA is TGTGCCAGCAGCCCTCCACCGGGACAGGGCAATGAAAAACTGTTTTTT.

The chain carries TRBV19 and TRBJ2-7, with TRBD1 identical over 8 bases. CDR3 length equals 15 residues. With 5 bases clipped from V and 2 bases from J, the junction kept 8 bases outside the gene matches. Germline V gene lookup returns CDR1 LNHDA and CDR2 SQIVND (reference sequence). CDR3 DNA: TGTGCCAGTAGTCTCGGGACAGGCCGAACCTACGAGCAGTACTTC. Its protein is CASSLGTGRTYEQYF.

The chain couples TRBV6-6 to TRBJ1-1; tentative D call: TRBD1 (6 bases). The CDR3 consists of 14 residues. Per the germline V gene, CDR1 is MNHNY and CDR2 is SVGAGI (reference sequence). V lost 7 bases and J lost 1, with 13 bases in between. The CDR3 nucleotides are TGTGCCAGCACAACAGGGATGGGGAACACTGAAGCTTTCTTT. Its protein product is CASTTGMGNTEAFF.

This sequence joins TRBV19 and TRBJ1-5; TRBD1 agrees at 8 bases. CDR1 LNHDA and CDR2 SQIVND come from the germline V gene (reference sequence). The CDR3 consists of 15 residues. With V trimmed by 3 bases and J by 3 bases, 4 bases remained unmatched. The CDR3 nucleotides read TGTGCCAGTAGTATGCGGGGACAGGCCAATCAGCCCCAGCATTTT. The encoded protein is CASSMRGQANQPQHF.

This clone was detected once. The chain combines TRBV18 with TRBJ2-5; tentative D call: TRBD1 (5 bases). The CDR3 runs 13 residues. Germline loops: CDR1 KGHSH, CDR2 LQKENI. Trimming took 2 bases from V and 2 from J, leaving 6 bases between them. The CDR3 nucleotides read TGTGCCAGCTCACCAGGGGCTCAAGAGACCCAGTACTTC. Its translation is CASSPGAQETQYF.

The V gene is TRBV4-2, the J gene TRBJ2-5, with 8 bases aligning to TRBD2. This CDR3 spans 14 amino acids. Germline V lookup: CDR1 LGHNA, CDR2 YNFKEQ. V gave up 5 bases and J gave up 3 bases; unmatched junction bases: 5. The CDR3: CASSAGLEEETQYF. For the CDR3, the DNA is TGTGCCAGCAGCGCGGGACTAGAAGAAGAGACCCAGTACTTC.

The chain recombines TRBV12-3 or TRBV12-4 with TRBJ2-4; tentative D call: TRBD1 (6 bases). The CDR3 length is 13 residues. V gave up 6 bases and J gave up 8 bases, with 14 bases separating them. CDR3 amino acids: CASSPRQGHIQYF. Written as DNA, the CDR3 is TGTGCCAGCAGCCCCCGTCAGGGGCACATTCAGTACTTC.

This clone was detected only once. The chain couples TRBV6-5 to TRBJ2-3; TRBD2 is a possible D gene (6 bases). V gave up 4 bases and J gave up 1 base, with 9 bases separating them. Germline V lookup: CDR1 MNHEY, CDR2 SVGAGI. The CDR3 covers 14 residues. The CDR3 sequence is CASSSPGGTDTQYF. In DNA, the CDR3 is TGTGCCAGCAGTTCCCCGGGGGGCACAGATACGCAGTATTTT.

The V gene is TRBV30, the J gene TRBJ1-2; D is undetermined. CDR3 length: 13 amino acids. V gave up 1 base and J gave up 4 bases, with 10 bases separating them. The germline CDR1 and CDR2 sequences are GTSNPN and SVGIG (reference sequence). The CDR3 coding sequence is TGTGCCTGGAGTGGAGCGGGATCCTATGGCTACACCTTC. Residues: CAWSGAGSYGYTF.

V usage is TRBV7-9 and J usage is TRBJ2-1, with TRBD2 matching over 8 bases. The CDR3 length is 15 residues. Germline trimming cut 4 bases from V and 6 bases from J; bases unmatched to any gene: 8. From germline, CDR1 is SEHNR and CDR2 FQNEAQ (reference sequence). In DNA, the CDR3 is TGTGCCAGCAGCTCCTCCGGGGGGGGGCCCAATGAGCAGTTCTTC. The encoded protein is CASSSSGGGPNEQFF.

V usage is TRBV5-4 and J usage is TRBJ1-4; 7 bases fit TRBD1. From germline, CDR1 is SGHNT and CDR2 YYREEE (reference sequence). The CDR3 covers 15 residues. V was clipped by 2 bases and J by 2 bases; unmatched bases: 3. CDR3 coding DNA: TGTGCCAGCAGCTTAAAACAGGGGACTAATGAAAAACTGTTTTTT. Its protein is CASSLKQGTNEKLFF.

This clone was counted only a few times. This rearrangement joins TRBV24-1 to TRBJ2-2, with D possibly TRBD1 on 6 matching bases. Trimming removed 7 bases from V and 1 base from J, with 12 bases in between. Germline assignment: CDR1 KGHDR and CDR2 SFDVKD. There are 15 residues in the CDR3. CDR3 nucleotide sequence: TGTGCCACCAGGACCGGGACACTGAACACCGGGGAGCTGTTTTTT. This codes for CATRTGTLNTGELFF.

The chain joins TRBV18 to TRBJ1-2, with TRBD1 as a possible D gene (5 bases). In germline, CDR1 is KGHSH, CDR2 LQKENI. The CDR3 covers 14 residues. V lost 2 bases to trimming and J lost 2 bases, with 9 bases between them. CDR3 sequence: CASSPDGGNYGYTF. CDR3 coding DNA: TGTGCCAGCTCACCAGACGGGGGAAACTATGGCTACACCTTC.

V is TRBV7-9 and J is TRBJ2-5; 7 bases fit TRBD1. Germline values: CDR1 SEHNR, CDR2 FQNEAQ (reference sequence). The CDR3 is 15 amino acids. The trim removed 1 base at V and 5 bases at J, leaving 7 bases unmatched. DNA for the CDR3: TGTGCCAGCAGCTTAGGACAGGGTCGCGCGGAGACCCAGTACTTC. The encoded protein is CASSLGQGRAETQYF.

This chain links TRBV5-1 with TRBJ1-4; 7 nucleotides line up with TRBD1. The V gene end was trimmed by 4 bases and the J gene end by 3 bases; junction bases not matched to a gene: 6. From germline, CDR1 is SGHRS and CDR2 YFSETQ. The CDR3 sequence is 15 residues long. The CDR3 region has the DNA TGCGCCAGCAGCCTATGGGACAGACCTAATGAAAAACTGTTTTTT. Amino acids: CASSLWDRPNEKLFF.

This chain links TRBV2 with TRBJ1-6; D gene ambiguous. CDR1 and CDR2 from the germline V gene are SNHLY and FYNNEI. V was clipped by 3 bases and J by 11 bases, with 5 bases between them. The CDR3 totals 11 residues. The CDR3 here is CASSEAPPLHF. Written as DNA, the CDR3 is TGTGCCAGCAGTGAGGCCCCACCCCTCCACTTT. Combining the CDR3 with reference TRBV2 and TRBJ1-6 gives the whole variable domain EPEVTQTPSHQVTQMGQEVILRCVPISNHLYFYWYRQILGQKVEFLVSFYNNEISEKSEIFDDQFSVERPDGSNFTLKIRSTKLEDSAMYFCASSEAPPLHFGNGTRLTVT.

The chain employs TRBV7-2 and TRBJ2-1; 8 bases map to TRBD1. Trimming took 1 base from V and 9 from J; bases not matched to a gene: 14. CDR3 length equals 17 residues. CDR1 and CDR2 (germline): SGHTA, FQGNSA. CDR3 DNA: TGTGCCAGCAGCTTAGTCAAGGGGGCAGGGGGCGGCGGTGAGCAGTTCTTC. This gives the protein CASSLVKGAGGGGEQFF.

DNA of the CDR3: TGTGCCAGCAGCGCCGGACAGCCGAACACCGGGGAGCTGTTTTTT. It specifies CASSAGQPNTGELFF. The rearrangement uses TRBV9 and TRBJ2-2, with D tentatively TRBD1 (6 bases). Trimming cost V 3 bases and J 0 bases, with 9 bases left between them. CDR3 size: 15 residues. Germline V CDR1 and CDR2: SGDLS, YYNGEE. Filled out from reference TRBV9 and TRBJ2-2, the complete variable domain reads DSGVTQTPKHLITATGQRVTLRCSPRSGDLSVYWYQQSLDQGLQFLIQYYNGEERAKGNILERFSAQQFPDLHSELNLSSLELGDSALYFCASSAGQPNTGELFFGEGSRLTVL.

This clone appeared a few times. The chain has TRBV9 and TRBJ2-1; 10 nucleotides match TRBD2. Germline lookup yields CDR1 SGDLS and CDR2 YYNGEE. The CDR3 spans 17 residues. Trimming removed 4 bases from V and 7 bases from J; junction bases left unmatched: 14. CDR3 DNA sequence: TGTGCCAGCAGCCCCCACACTCTAGCGGGGGTTGGGAATGAGCAGTTCTTC. Translating it yields CASSPHTLAGVGNEQFF. Complete variable domain (other parts from reference TRBV9 and TRBJ2-1): DSGVTQTPKHLITATGQRVTLRCSPRSGDLSVYWYQQSLDQGLQFLIQYYNGEERAKGNILERFSAQQFPDLHSELNLSSLELGDSALYFCASSPHTLAGVGNEQFFGPGTRLTVL.

This clone has a handful of counts. The rearrangement joins TRBV6-2 or TRBV6-3 to TRBJ2-7; 7 nucleotides agree with TRBD2. Losses at the gene ends were 6 bases for V and 2 bases for J; bases not matched to a gene: 16. Germline CDR1 is MNHEY and CDR2 is SVGEGT. The CDR3 extends over 17 amino acids. The CDR3 here is CASSPKISWEGPYEQYF. CDR3 nucleotide sequence: TGTGCCAGCAGCCCTAAGATTTCATGGGAGGGCCCCTACGAGCAGTACTTC.

The rearrangement joins TRBV28 to TRBJ2-2, with 7 bases lining up with TRBD1. The CDR3 extends over 16 amino acids. The junction had 5 bases not matched to a gene; V was cut back by 4 bases and J by 0 bases. The germline V gene encodes CDR1 MDHEN and CDR2 SYDVKM. As DNA, the CDR3 is TGTGCCAGCAGTTATGAGGGGGCCTCGAACACCGGGGAGCTGTTTTTT. This encodes CASSYEGASNTGELFF. Full variable domain (rest looked up from reference TRBV28 and TRBJ2-2): DVKVTQSSRYLVKRTGEKVFLECVQDMDHENMFWYRQDPGLGLRLIYFSYDVKMKEKGDIPEGYSVSREKKERFSLILESASTNQTSMYLCASSYEGASNTGELFFGEGSRLTVL.

This clone was counted between two and nine times. The chain recombines TRBV10-1 with TRBJ2-5; the D gene is possibly TRBD2 (5 bases). V lost 6 bases and J lost 2, with 13 bases in between. The CDR3 spans 14 residues. Germline V gene lookup returns CDR1 WNHNN and CDR2 SYGVQD (reference sequence). The CDR3 DNA reads TGCGCCAGCAGCGTTCCGGGATCGCAAGAGACCCAGTACTTC. Protein product: CASSVPGSQETQYF.

The chain carries TRBV10-3 and TRBJ1-4, with 8 bases matching TRBD1. J was trimmed by 8 bases and V by 0 bases; bases with no gene match: 5. The germline gives CDR1 ENHRY, CDR2 SYGVKD. The CDR3 sequence is 15 residues long. The CDR3: CAISESQGAGEKLFF. The CDR3 coding sequence is TGTGCCATCAGTGAGTCGCAGGGGGCGGGAGAAAAACTGTTTTTT.